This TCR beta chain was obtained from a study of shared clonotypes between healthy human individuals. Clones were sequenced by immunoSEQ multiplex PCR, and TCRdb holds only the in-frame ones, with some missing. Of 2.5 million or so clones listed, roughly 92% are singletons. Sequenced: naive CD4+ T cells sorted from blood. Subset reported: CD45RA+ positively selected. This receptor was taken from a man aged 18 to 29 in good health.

As DNA, the CDR3 is TGTGCCAGCAGAACTACCGCCGGGACAGCCATATACGAGCAGTACTTC. It encodes CASRTTAGTAIYEQYF. The V gene is TRBV5-8, the J gene TRBJ2-7; 7 positions match TRBD1. Germline V gene sequence: CDR1 SGHTS, CDR2 YDEGEE. With V trimmed by 5 bases and J by 4 bases, 15 bases remained unmatched. The CDR3 spans 16 residues.